This T cell receptor beta chain was identified in a study of T cell responses to AZD1222 COVID-19 vaccine. Looked up from germline, CDR1 is MNHEY and CDR2 is SVGEGT. The CDR3 has 15 amino acids. The ends were cut back, 3 bases at V and 7 bases at J, with 16 bases in the middle. Generated by immunoSEQ multiplex PCR, the TCRdb table keeps only in-frame clones and is missing some. The table shows around 150,000 clones, with 84% occurring only once. The chain joins TRBV6-2 or TRBV6-3 to TRBJ1-5; possible D gene TRBD1, 6 bases. The starting material was peripheral blood, obtained on day 0 of AZD1222 vaccination. The receptor was isolated from an adult in good health. The CDR3 reads CASSYNGLGTQPQHF. CDR3 nucleotide sequence: TGTGCCAGCAGTTATAACGGATTGGGGACACAGCCCCAGCATTTT.